This T cell receptor (beta chain) derives from a study of blood T cell repertoires in COVID-19. Concerning this clone itself: Other nucleotide sequences in the sample specify the same CDR3.

Source study methods: Nucleated cell number was recorded as an estimate derived from reference gene primer amplification. TCRdb's copy holds only in-frame clones and misses some; the assay was immunoSEQ multiplex PCR. That table furnishes V, J and clone size, whereas the DNA furnished D and trimming. The sample lists some 270,000 clones, about 86% seen once, with approximately 15% in the top ten. The receptor was isolated from a person aged 65 to 85 with COVID-19, enrolled during active disease. Sequencing was carried out using peripheral blood.

The DNA of the CDR3 is TGTGCCAGCTCTAGCGGCGTGACTAGCACAGATACGCAGTATTTT. Protein: CASSSGVTSTDTQYF. The rearrangement links TRBV7-2 to TRBJ2-3, with 7 bases fitting TRBD2. Losses at the gene ends were 8 bases for V and 0 bases for J; bases not matched to a gene: 8. The CDR3 is 15 amino acids. CDR1 and CDR2 from the germline V gene are SGHTA and FQGNSA. Using reference TRBV7-2 and TRBJ2-3 for the parts outside the CDR3, the full variable domain is GAGVSQSPSNKVTEKGKDVELRCDPISGHTALYWYRQSLGQGLEFLIYFQGNSAPDKSGLPSDRFSAERTGGSVSTLTIQRTQQEDSAVYLCASSSGVTSTDTQYFGPGTRLTVL.